The count of the clone carrying this TCR beta chain is one. Its target is not known. PCR involved 60 Vbeta and 13 Jbeta primers. Produced via immunoSEQ multiplex PCR; TCRdb's table is partial and in-frame only. In the table there are over 100,000 clones, around 76% of which are singletons. This specimen belongs to a study of cytomegalovirus exposure and HLA in healthy donors. V shed 4 bases, J shed 7 bases, and the junction held 12 bases outside the gene matches. CDR1 is MDHEN and CDR2 is SYDVKM in the germline V gene. The CDR3 extends over 15 amino acids. Study conclusions and caveats: Presence/absence analyses supposed approximately even sequencing depth among donors. Investigators reported approximately 150 TCR beta chains as tied to cytomegalovirus. A previous analysis found most TCR beta V segments productive roughly 87% or roughly 30% of the time. HLA restriction was apparent for most CMV-associated TCR beta chains in a later analysis.

The source of this sequence is a male donor in good health and CMV-seronegative. Source material: PBMCs. This chain uses TRBV28 with TRBJ1-2; 7 bases fit TRBD1. CDR3 nucleotides: TGTGCCAGCAGTTCTCGAGACAGGGCGCGAGGTGGCTACACCTTC. Translating gives CASSSRDRARGGYTF.